This record concerns one T cell receptor beta chain sequence. Per germline, CDR1 SGHNT and CDR2 YYREEE (reference sequence). The CDR3 sequence is 12 residues long. The V gene lost 5 bases and the J gene lost 4 bases, with 9 bases spanning the gap. Sequencing used immunoSEQ multiplex PCR; TCRdb keeps in-frame clones, though not all of them. The sample lists about 1.1 million clones, about 80% occurring once. This record belongs to a study of shared clonotypes between healthy human individuals. The sequence was collected from a man aged 18 to 30 in good health. Some clones in this sample may be carry-over from other donors' samples. The V and J genes are TRBV5-4 and TRBJ1-2; D not certain. The sequenced sample consisted of memory CD4+ T cells from PBMCs. Subset given: CD45RA-negative fraction. The CDR3 here is CASSNSIYGYTF. The CDR3 DNA follows: TGTGCCAGCAGTAACAGCATCTATGGCTACACCTTC.